This T cell receptor (beta chain) derives from a study of blood T cells in healthy people across ages. The individuals who served as donors were healthy Caucasians living in Russia, aged roughly 6 to 90. With 1 base removed from V and 2 bases from J, the gap between germline ends came to 12 bases. The CDR3 runs to 16 residues. CDR1 and CDR2 (germline): SGHTA, FQGNSA. With a J-beta primer mix and a sample-barcoded 5' primer, a second PCR ran 7 to 11 cycles. Each sample yielded at least 2.5 million CDR3-containing paired-end reads. MiXCR, run by TCRdb on the 5' RACE reads, gives a single entry per CDR3 protein. In the table there are some 900,000 distinct CDR3 sequences, under 50% of which are singletons.

The sequence was obtained from a man younger than 45 in good health. This chain joins TRBV7-2 and TRBJ1-5, with D unclear. The sequencing sample was made of blood. The CDR3 sequence: CASSLELTGRNQPQHF. For the CDR3, the DNA is TGTGCCAGCAGCTTAGAGCTAACTGGGCGCAATCAGCCCCAGCATTTT.